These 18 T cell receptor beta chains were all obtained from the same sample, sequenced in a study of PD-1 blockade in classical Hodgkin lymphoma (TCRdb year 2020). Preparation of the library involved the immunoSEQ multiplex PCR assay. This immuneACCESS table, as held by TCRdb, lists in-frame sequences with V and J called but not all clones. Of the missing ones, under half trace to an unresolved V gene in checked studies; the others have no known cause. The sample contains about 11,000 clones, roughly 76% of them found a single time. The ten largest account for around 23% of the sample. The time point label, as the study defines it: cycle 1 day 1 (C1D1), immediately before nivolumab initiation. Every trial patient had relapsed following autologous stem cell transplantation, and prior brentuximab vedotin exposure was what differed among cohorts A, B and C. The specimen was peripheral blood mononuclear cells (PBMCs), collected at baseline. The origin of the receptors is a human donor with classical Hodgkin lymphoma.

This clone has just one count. The DNA of the CDR3 is TGTGCCAGCAGCAAAACAGGGGGCTCTGGAAACACCATATATTTT. Protein product: CASSKTGGSGNTIYF. The V gene is TRBV11-3, the J gene TRBJ1-3; 8 nucleotides align to TRBD1. The CDR3 sequence is 15 residues long. CDR1 is SGHNT and CDR2 is YENEEA in the germline V gene. V lost 5 bases to trimming and J lost 0 bases; unmatched junction nucleotides: 3. Supplemented by reference TRBV11-3 and TRBJ1-3, the full variable domain reads EAGVVQSPRYKIIEKKQPVAFWCNPISGHNTLYWYLQNLGQGPELLIRYENEEAVDDSQLPKDRFSAERLKGVDSTLKIQPAELGDSAVYLCASSKTGGSGNTIYFGEGSWLTVV.

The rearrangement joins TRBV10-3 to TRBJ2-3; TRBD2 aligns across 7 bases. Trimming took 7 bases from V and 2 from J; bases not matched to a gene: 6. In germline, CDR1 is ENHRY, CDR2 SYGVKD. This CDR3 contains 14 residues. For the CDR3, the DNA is TGTGCCATCACCGTGGGACTAAACACAGATACGCAGTATTTT. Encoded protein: CAITVGLNTDTQYF.

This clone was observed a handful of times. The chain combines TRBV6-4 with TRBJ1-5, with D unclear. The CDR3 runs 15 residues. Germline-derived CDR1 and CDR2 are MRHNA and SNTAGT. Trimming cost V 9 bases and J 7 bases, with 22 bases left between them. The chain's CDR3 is CARNLSQPVGQPQHF. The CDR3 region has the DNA TGTGCCAGGAACCTATCACAGCCCGTCGGCCAGCCCCAGCATTTT.

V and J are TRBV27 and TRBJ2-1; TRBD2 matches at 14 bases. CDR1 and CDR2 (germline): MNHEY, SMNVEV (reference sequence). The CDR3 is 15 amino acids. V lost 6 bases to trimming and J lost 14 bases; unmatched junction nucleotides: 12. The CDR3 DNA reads TGTGCCAGCAGCCTCAGTCAGGGACTAGCGGGAGAGGAGTTCTTC. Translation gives CASSLSQGLAGEEFF.

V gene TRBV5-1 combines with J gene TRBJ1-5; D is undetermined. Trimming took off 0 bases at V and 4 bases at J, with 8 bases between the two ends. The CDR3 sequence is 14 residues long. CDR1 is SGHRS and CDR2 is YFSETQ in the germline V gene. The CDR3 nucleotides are TGCGCCAGCAGCTTGGACGGTGGTAATCAGCCCCAGCATTTT. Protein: CASSLDGGNQPQHF.

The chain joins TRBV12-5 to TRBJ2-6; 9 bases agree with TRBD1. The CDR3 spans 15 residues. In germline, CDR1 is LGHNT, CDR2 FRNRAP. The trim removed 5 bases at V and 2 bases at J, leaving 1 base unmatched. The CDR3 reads CASGDRGAGANVLTF. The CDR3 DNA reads TGTGCTAGTGGTGACAGGGGGGCTGGGGCCAACGTCCTGACTTTC.

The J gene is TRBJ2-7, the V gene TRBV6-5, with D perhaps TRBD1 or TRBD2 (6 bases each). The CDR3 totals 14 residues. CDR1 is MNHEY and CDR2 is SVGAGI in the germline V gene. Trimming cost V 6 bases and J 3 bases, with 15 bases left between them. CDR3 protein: CASSGGGQIYEQYF. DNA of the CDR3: TGTGCCAGCAGCGGGGGAGGACAGATCTACGAGCAGTACTTC.

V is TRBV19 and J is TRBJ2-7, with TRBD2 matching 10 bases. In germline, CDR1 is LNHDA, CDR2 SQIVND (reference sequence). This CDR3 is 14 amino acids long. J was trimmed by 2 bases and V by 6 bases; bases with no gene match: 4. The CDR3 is CASRRTSGPYEQYF. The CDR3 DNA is TGTGCCAGTAGGCGGACTAGCGGACCCTACGAGCAGTACTTC. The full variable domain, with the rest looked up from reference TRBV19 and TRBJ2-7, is DGGITQSPKYLFRKEGQNVTLSCEQNLNHDAMYWYRQDPGQGLRLIYYSQIVNDFQKGDIAEGYSVSREKKESFPLTVTSAQKNPTAFYLCASRRTSGPYEQYFGPGTRLTVT.

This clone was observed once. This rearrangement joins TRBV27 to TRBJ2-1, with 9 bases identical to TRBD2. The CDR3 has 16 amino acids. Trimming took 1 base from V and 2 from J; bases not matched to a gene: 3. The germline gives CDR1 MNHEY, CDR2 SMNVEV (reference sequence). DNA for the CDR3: TGTGCCAGCAGTTTATTGGCTAGCGGGGCCTACAATGAGCAGTTCTTC. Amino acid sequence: CASSLLASGAYNEQFF.

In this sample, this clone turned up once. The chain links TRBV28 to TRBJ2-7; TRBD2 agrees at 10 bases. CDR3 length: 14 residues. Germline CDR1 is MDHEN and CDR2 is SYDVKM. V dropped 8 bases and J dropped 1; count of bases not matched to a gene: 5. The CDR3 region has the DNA TGTGCCAGCTGGTCTAGCGGGAGTTCCTACGAGCAGTACTTC. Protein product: CASWSSGSSYEQYF.

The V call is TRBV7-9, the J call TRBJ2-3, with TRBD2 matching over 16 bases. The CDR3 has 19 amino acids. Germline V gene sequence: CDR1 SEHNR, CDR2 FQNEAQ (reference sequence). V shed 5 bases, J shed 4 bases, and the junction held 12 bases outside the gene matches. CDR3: CASSMPTGTSGRAADTQYF. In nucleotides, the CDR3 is TGTGCCAGCAGCATGCCCACAGGGACTAGCGGGAGGGCCGCAGATACGCAGTATTTT.

As DNA, the CDR3 is TGTGCCAGCAGCCTCTGGGGCAGGGCTAACTATGGCTACACCTTC. As protein: CASSLWGRANYGYTF. The chain carries TRBV6-5 and TRBJ1-2, with D maybe TRBD1 (5 bases). V was shortened by 6 bases and J by 0 bases, with 14 bases between the two germline ends. The CDR3 contains 15 residues. The V gene's germline CDR1 is MNHEY and CDR2 SVGAGI.

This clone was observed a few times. The CDR3 loop is CASSYSGGEQYF. CDR3 sequence (DNA): TGTGCCAGCAGTTACTCTGGGGGAGAGCAGTACTTC. The rearrangement joins TRBV6-6 to TRBJ2-7; TRBD1 or TRBD2 may be the D gene (5 bases each). The V end was cut by 0 bases, the J end by 7 bases, with 7 bases between. The CDR3 is made up of 12 amino acids. Per germline, CDR1 MNHNY and CDR2 SVGAGI (reference sequence).

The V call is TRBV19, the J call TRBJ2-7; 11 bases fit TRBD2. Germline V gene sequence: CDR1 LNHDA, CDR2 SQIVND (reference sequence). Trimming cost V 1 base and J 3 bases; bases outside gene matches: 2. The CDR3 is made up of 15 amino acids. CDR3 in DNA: TGTGCCAGTAGTATAGGGCTAGCGGGAGGCTACGAGCAGTACTTC. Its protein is CASSIGLAGGYEQYF.

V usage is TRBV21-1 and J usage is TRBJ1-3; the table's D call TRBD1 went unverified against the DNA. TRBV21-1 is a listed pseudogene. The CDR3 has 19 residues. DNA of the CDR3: TGTGCCAGCAGCGCAGAAGGTGGGACAGCGTTACTCTCTGGAAACACCATATATTTT. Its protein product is CASSAEGGTALLSGNTIYF.

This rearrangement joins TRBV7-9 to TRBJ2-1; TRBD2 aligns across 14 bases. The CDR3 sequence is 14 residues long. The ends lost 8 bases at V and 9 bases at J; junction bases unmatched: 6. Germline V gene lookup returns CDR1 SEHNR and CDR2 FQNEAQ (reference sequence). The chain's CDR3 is CASGGLAGVLEQFF. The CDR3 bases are TGTGCCAGCGGGGGACTAGCGGGAGTGCTTGAGCAGTTCTTC.

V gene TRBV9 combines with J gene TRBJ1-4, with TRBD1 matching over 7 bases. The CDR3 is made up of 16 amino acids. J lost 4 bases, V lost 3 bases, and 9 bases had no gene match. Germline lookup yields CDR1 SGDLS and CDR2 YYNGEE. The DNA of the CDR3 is TGTGCCAGCAGCGCACCCGAGGGACAGATTAATGAAAAACTGTTTTTT. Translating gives CASSAPEGQINEKLFF.

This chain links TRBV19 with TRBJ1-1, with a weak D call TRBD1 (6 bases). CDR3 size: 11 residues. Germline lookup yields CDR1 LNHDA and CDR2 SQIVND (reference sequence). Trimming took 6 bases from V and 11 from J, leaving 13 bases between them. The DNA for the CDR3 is TGTGCCAGTAGCGCACAGGGTCTCGCTTTCTTT. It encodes CASSAQGLAFF.